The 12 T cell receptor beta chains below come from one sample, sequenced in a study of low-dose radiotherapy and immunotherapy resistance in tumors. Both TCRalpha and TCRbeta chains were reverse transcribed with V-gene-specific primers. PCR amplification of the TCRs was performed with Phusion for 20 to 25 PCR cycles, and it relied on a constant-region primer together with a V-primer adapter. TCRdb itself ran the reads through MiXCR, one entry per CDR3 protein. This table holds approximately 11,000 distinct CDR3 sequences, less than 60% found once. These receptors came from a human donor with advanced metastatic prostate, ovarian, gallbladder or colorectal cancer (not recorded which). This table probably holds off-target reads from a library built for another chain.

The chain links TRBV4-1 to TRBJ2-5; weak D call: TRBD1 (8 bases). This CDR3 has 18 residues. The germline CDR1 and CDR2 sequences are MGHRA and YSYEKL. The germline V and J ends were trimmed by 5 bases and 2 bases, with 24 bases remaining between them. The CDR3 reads CASSDGQGGGGGQETQYF. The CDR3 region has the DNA TGCGCCAGCAGCGACGGACAGGGCGGGGGAGGGGGTCAAGAGACCCAGTACTTC.

The CDR3 loop reads CASSQGLAAGTDTQYF. The CDR3, as DNA: TGTGCCAGCAGCCAAGGACTAGCGGCGGGCACAGATACGCAGTATTTT. The chain combines TRBV3-1 with TRBJ2-3, with 9 positions matching TRBD2. This CDR3 is 16 amino acids long. Germline V gives CDR1 LGHDT, CDR2 YNNKEL (reference sequence). J lost 1 base, V lost 1 base, and 3 bases had no gene match.

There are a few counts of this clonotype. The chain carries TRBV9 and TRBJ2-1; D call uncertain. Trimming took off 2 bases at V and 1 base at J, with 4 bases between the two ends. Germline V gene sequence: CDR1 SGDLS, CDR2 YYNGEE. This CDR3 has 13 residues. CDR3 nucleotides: TGTGCCAGCAGCGTTGGGTCCTACAATGAGCAGTTCTTC. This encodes CASSVGSYNEQFF.

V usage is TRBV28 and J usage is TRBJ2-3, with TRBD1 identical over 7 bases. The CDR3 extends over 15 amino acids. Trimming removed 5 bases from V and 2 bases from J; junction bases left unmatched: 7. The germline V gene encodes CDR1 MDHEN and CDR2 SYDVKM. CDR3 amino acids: CASSTNRGPTDTQYF. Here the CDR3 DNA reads TGTGCCAGCAGTACCAACAGGGGACCCACAGATACGCAGTATTTT.

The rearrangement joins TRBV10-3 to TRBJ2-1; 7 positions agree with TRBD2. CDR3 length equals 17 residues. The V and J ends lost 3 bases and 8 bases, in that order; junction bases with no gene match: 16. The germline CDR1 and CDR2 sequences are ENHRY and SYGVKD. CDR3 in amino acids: CAISELGRGDQVDEQFF. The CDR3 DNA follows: TGTGCCATCAGTGAATTAGGTCGGGGGGACCAGGTGGATGAGCAGTTCTTC.

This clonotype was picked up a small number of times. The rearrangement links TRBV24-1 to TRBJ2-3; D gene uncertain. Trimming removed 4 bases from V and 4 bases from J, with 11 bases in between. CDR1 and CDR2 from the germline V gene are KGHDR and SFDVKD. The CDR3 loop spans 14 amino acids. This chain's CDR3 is CATSDPANPDTQYF. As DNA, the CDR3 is TGTGCCACCAGTGACCCGGCAAATCCAGATACGCAGTATTTT.

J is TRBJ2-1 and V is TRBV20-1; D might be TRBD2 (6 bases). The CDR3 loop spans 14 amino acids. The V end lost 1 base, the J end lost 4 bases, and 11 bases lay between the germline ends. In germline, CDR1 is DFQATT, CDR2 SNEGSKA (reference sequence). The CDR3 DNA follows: TGCAGTGCTAGAGGCGGGGATCAGTACAATGAGCAGTTCTTC. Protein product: CSARGGDQYNEQFF.

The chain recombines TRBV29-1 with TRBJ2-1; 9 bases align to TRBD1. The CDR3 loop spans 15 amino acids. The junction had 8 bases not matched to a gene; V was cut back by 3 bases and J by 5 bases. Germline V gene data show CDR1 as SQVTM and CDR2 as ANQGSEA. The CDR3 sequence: CSVESGTGSNNEQFF. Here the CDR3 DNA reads TGCAGCGTTGAGTCCGGGACAGGGTCCAACAATGAGCAGTTCTTC.

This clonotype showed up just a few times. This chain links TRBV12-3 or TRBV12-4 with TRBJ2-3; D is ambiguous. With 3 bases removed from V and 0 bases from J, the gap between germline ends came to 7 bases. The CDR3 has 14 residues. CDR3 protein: CASSFWASTDTQYF. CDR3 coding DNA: TGTGCCAGCAGTTTTTGGGCGAGCACAGATACGCAGTATTTT.

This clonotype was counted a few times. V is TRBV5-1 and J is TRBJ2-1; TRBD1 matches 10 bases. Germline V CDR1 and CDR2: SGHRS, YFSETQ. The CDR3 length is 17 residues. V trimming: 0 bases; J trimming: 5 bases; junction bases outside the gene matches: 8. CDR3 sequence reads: CASSLVGGGQGNNEQFF. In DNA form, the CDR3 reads TGCGCCAGCAGCTTGGTTGGTGGGGGACAGGGGAACAATGAGCAGTTCTTC.

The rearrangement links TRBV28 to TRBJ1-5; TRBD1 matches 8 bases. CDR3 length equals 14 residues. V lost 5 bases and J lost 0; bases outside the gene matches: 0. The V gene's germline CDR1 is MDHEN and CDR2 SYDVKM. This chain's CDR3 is CASSDRGSNQPQHF. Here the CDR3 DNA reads TGTGCCAGCAGTGACAGGGGTAGCAATCAGCCCCAGCATTTT.

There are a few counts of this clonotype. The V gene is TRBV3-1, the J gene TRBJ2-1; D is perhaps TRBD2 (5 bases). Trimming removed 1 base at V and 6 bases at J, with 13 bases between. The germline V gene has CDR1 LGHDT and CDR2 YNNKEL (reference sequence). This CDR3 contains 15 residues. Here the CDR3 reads CASSQAAGRGNEQFF. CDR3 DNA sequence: TGTGCCAGCAGCCAAGCTGCGGGCAGAGGCAATGAGCAGTTCTTC.